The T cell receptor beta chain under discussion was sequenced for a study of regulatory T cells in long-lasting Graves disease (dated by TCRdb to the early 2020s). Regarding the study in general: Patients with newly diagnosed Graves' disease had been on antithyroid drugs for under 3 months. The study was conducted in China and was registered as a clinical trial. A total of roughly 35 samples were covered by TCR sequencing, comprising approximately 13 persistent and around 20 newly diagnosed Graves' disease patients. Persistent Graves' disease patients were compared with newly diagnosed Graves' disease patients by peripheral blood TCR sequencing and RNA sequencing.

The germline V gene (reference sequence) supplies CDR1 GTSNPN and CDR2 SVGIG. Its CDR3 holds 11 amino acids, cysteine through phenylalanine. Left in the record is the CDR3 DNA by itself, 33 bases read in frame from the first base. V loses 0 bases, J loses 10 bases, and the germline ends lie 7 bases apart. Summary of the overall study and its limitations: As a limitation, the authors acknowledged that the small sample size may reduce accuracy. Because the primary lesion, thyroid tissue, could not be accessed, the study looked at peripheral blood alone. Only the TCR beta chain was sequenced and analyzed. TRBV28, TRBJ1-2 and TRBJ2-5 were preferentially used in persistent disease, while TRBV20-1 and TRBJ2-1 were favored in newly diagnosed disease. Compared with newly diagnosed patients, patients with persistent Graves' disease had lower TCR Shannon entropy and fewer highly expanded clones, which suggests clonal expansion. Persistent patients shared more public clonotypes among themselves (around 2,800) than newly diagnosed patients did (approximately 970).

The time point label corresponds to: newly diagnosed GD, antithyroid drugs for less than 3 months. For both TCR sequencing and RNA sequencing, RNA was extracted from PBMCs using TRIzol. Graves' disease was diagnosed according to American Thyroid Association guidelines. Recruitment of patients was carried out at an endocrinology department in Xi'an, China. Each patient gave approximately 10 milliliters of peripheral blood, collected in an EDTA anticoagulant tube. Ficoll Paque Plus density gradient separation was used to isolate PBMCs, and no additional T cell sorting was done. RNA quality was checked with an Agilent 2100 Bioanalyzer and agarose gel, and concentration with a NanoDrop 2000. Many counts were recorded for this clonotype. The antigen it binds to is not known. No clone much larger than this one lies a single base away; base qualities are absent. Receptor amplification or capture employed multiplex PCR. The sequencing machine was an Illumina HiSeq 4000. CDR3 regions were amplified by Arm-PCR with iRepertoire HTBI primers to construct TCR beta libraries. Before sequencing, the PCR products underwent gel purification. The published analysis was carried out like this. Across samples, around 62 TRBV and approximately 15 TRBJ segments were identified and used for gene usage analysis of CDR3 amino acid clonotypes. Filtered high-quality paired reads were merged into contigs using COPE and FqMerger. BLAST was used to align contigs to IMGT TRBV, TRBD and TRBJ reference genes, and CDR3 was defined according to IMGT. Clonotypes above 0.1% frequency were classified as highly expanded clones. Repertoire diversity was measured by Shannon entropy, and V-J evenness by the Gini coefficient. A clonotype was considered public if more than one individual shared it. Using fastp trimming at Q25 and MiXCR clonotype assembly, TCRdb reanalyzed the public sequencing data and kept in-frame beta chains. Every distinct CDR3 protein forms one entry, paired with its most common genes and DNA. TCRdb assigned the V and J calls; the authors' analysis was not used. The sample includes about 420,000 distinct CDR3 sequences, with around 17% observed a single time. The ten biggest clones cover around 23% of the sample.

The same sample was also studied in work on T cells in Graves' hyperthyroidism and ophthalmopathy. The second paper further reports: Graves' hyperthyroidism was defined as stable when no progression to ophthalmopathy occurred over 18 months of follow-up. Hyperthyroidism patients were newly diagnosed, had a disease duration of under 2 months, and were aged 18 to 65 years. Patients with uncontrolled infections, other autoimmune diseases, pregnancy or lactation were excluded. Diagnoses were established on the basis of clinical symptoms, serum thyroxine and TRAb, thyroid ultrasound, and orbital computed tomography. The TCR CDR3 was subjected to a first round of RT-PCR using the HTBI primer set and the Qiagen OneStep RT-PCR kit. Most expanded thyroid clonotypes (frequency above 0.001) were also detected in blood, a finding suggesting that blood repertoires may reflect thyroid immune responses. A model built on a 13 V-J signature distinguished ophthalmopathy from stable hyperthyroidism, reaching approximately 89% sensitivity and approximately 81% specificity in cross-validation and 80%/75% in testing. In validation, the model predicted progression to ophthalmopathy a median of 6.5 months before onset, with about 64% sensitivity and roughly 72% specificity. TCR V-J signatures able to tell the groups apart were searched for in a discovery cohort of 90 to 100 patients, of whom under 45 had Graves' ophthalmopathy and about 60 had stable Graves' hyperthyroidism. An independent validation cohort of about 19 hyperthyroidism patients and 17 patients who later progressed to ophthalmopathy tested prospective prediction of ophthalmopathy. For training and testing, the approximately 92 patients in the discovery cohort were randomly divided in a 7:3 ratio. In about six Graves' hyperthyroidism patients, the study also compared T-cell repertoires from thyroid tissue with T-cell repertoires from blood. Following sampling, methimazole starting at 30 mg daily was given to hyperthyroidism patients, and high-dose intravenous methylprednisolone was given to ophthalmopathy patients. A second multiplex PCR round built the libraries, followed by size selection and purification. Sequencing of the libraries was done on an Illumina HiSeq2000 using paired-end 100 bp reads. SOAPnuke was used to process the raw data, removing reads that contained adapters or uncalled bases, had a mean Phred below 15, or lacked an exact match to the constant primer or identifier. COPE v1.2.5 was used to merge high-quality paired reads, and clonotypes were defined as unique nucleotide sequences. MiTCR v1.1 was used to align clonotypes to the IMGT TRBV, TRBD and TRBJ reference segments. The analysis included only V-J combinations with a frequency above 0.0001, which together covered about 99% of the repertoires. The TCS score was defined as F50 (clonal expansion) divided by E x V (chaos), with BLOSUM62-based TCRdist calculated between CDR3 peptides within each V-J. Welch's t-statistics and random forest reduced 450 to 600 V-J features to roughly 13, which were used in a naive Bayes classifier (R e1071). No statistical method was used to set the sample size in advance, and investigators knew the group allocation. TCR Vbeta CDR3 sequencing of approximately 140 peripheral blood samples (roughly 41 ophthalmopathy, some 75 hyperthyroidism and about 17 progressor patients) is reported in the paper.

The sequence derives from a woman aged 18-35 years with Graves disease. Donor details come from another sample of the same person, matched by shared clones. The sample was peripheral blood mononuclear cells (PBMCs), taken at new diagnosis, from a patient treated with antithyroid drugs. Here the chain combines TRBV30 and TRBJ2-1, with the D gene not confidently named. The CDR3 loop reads CAWSVDGEQFF. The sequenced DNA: TGTGCCTGGAGTGTAGATGGGGAGCAGTTCTTC.